This TCR beta chain was documented in a study of blood T cell repertoires in COVID-19. On the study more broadly: Acute and convalescent COVID-19 samples came from the United States, Italy and Spain.

Trimming stripped 1 base from V and 6 bases from J, with 10 bases between. This CDR3 is 13 amino acids long. Germline V gene data show CDR1 as SGHVS and CDR2 as FQNEAQ. The method was immunoSEQ multiplex PCR; TCRdb's version includes in-frame clones alone and lacks a portion of them. Altogether some 110,000 clones are present, over 75% being singletons, with the ten largest covering about 2.5%. This clone was recorded a few times. The origin of this receptor is a man aged 45-60 years with acute or convalescent COVID-19. This chain uses TRBV7-8 with TRBJ2-7; TRBD1 might be the D (5 bases). The sample taken for sequencing was peripheral blood. The CDR3 nucleotides are TGTGCCAGCAGCTTAGAGGTGGGGCTCGAGCAGTACTTC. Translated, it gives CASSLEVGLEQYF.